This is a list of T cell receptor beta chains from one sample in a study of cytomegalovirus exposure and HLA in healthy donors. The method was immunoSEQ multiplex PCR; TCRdb's version includes in-frame clones alone and lacks a portion of them. Of over 150,000 clones listed, about 82% are singletons. The specimen sequenced was PBMCs. The receptor source for this set is a woman younger than 45 in good health and CMV-seropositive. Each CDR3 is given without its conserved first and last residue.

CDR3aa,v_gene
ASSFGGGAVGETQY,TRBV9
ASSHYRSATNEKLF,TRBV7-8
ASSRTGGVNYGYT,TRBV6-4
ASSLVPRVSPYEQY,TRBV5-6
ASSLSGATNEKLF,TRBV11-1
ASGDRVGNTEAF,TRBV2
ASSTRGIKWQY,TRBV27
ASSGGYSNQPQH,TRBV6-6
ASSEPGRLTEAF,TRBV6-5
ASSQVSEETQY,TRBV4-2
ASSLRAGGNNEQF,TRBV11-1
ASSQETSGGSTTYEQY,TRBV4-2
ASSHGLAGAITDTQY,TRBV7-9
ASSIRGGEGETQY,TRBV19
ASSQEVAMGYT,TRBV4-3
ASSSPGGTEAF,TRBV19
ASSLTSATNEKLF,TRBV5-1
ASSFLSGIGTEAF,TRBV28
SAAGGSNYGYT,TRBV29-1
ASSTTGGIGEAF,TRBV19